This T cell receptor beta chain was documented in a study of blood T cells in healthy people across ages. Worth noting for this clonotype: A read error may produce the germline difference seen at one junction end.

From germline, CDR1 is MNHEY and CDR2 SVGAGI. The CDR3 covers 14 residues. A second PCR, run for about 6 to 11 cycles, used a sample-barcoded 5' primer plus a J-beta primer mix. The template-switch adaptor, which had 12 random nucleotides, put a tag on each cDNA molecule. One entry per CDR3 protein, called by TCRdb with MiXCR from the 5' RACE reads. The profile shows approximately 1.5 million distinct CDR3 sequences, roughly 30% of them singletons. Material for sequencing was blood. The rearrangement joins TRBV6-5 to TRBJ1-4; unclear D gene. This sequence was found in a woman aged 25-40 years in good health. The CDR3, as DNA: TGTGCCAGCAGCTACTCGTTCGGGAATGAAAAACTGTTTTTT. This codes for CASSYSFGNEKLFF.